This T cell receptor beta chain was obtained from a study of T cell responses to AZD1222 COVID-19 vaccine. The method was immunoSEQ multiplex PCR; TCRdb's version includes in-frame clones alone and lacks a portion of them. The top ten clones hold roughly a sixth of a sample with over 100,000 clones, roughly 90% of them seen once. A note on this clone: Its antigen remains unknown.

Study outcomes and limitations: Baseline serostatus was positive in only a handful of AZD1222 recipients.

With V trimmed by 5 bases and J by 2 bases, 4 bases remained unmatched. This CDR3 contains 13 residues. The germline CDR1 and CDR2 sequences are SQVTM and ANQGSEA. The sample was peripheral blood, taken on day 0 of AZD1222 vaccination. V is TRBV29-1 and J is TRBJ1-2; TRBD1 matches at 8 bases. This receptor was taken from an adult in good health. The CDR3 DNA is TGCAGCGTTACAGGGGGGGTAAACTATGGCTACACCTTC. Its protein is CSVTGGVNYGYTF.